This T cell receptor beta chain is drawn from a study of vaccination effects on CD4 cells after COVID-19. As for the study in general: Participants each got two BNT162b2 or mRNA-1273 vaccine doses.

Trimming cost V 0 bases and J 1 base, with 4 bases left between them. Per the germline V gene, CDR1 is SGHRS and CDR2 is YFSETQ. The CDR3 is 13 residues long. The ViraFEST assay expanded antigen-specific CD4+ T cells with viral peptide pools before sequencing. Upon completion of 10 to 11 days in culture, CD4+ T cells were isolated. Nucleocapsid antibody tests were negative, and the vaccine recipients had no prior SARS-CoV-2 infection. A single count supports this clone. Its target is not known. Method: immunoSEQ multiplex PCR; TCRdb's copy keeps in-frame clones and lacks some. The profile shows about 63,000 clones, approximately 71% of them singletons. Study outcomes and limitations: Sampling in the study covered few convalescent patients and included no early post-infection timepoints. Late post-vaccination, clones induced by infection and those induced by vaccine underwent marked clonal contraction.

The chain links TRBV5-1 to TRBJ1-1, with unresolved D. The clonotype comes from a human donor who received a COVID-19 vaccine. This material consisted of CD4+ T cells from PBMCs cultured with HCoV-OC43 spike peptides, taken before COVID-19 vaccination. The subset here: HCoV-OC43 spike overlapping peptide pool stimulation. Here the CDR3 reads CASSLVANTEAFF. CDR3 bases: TGCGCCAGCAGCTTGGTGGCGAACACTGAAGCTTTCTTT.